These T cell receptor beta chains were read from a single sample in a study of CD8+ T cells in alopecia areata. Profiling relied on immunoSEQ multiplex PCR, and the TCRdb table lists in-frame clones only, not all of them. Seen here are 140,000 to 150,000 clones, over 80% observed once, and the top ten hold less than 15%. Sequenced here: CD8+ T cells sorted from blood, sampled at week 0. These receptors originate from a human donor with alopecia areata. CDR3s include the opening cysteine and the closing phenylalanine or tryptophan. A D gene is named only where the DNA matches it firmly.

- TRBJ2-7 TRBV18 TGTGCCAGCTCACCTTTAGGGCTAGTCTACGAGCAGTACTTC CASSPLGLVYEQYF
TRBD2 TRBJ2-5 TRBV11-1 TGTGCCAGCAGCCCACCAAAGTGGGCTAGCGGGATTGAGACCCAGTACTTC CASSPPKWASGIETQYF
TRBD1 TRBJ2-5 TRBV18 TGTGCCAGCTCACCACCGGTAATTACGTACATAGGGGGCCGAGAGACCCAGTACTTC CASSPPVITYIGGRETQYF
TRBD1 TRBJ2-1 TRBV2 TGTGCCAGCAGTGTGGGACAGGGGCACAATGAGCAGTTCTTC CASSVGQGHNEQFF
- TRBJ2-1 TRBV30 TGTGCCTGGAGTGGACTTCTCTTC CAWSGLLF
- TRBJ2-3 TRBV5-1 TGCGCCAGCAGCTGGGGGTTATACACCAACACAGATACGCAGTATTTT CASSWGLYTNTDTQYF
- TRBJ1-2 TRBV27 TGTGCCAGCAGCCCGCGAGGGTTTGGCTACACCTTC CASSPRGFGYTF
TRBD1 TRBJ1-4 TRBV5-4 TGTGCCAGCAGCCAGACAGGGGGTGGCGAAAAACTGTTTTTT CASSQTGGGEKLFF
TRBD1 TRBJ2-3 TRBV11-2 TGTGCCAGCAGCTTAGGACAGGGACGCACAGATACGCAGTATTTT CASSLGQGRTDTQYF
- TRBJ2-7 TRBV10-3 TGTGCCATCAGTGCGCCTTCCACCAACTACGAGCAGTACTTC CAISAPSTNYEQYF
- TRBJ2-7 TRBV5-6 TGTGCCAGCAGCAGGTTAAGGACGGGGGCCTACGAGCAGTACTTC CASSRLRTGAYEQYF
TRBD1 TRBJ1-2 TRBV10-3 TGTGCCATCAGGGGACAGGGTAACTATGGCTACACCTTC CAIRGQGNYGYTF
- TRBJ2-1 TRBV6-5 TGTGCCAGCAGTTACAGCGGCATCAGCTCCTACAATGAGCAGTTCTTC CASSYSGISSYNEQFF
TRBD2 TRBJ2-1 TRBV5-4 TGTGCCAGCAGACGGGGAGGGAACAATGAGCAGTTCTTC CASRRGGNNEQFF
- TRBJ2-3 TRBV7-3 TGTGCCAGCAGCTCACTAGGCACAGATACGCAGTATTTT CASSSLGTDTQYF
- TRBJ2-1 TRBV7-9 TGTGCCAGCGGGAATTGGGACTCCAGCCCTGGGAATGAGCAGTTCTTC CASGNWDSSPGNEQFF
TRBD1 TRBJ1-4 TRBV7-2 TGTGCCAGCAGCCAAACAGGGGGAAAGGAAAAACTGTTTTTT CASSQTGGKEKLFF
TRBD2 TRBJ2-3 TRBV6-1 TGTGCCAGCAGTCCCTTCGGGGGGGCGGGCGATACGCAGTATTTT CASSPFGGAGDTQYF
TRBD2 TRBJ2-1 TRBV9 TGTGCCAGCAGCGTAGATGGGGGAGGGACCAATGAGCAGTTCTTC CASSVDGGGTNEQFF
TRBD2 TRBJ2-7 TRBV27 TGTGCCAGCAGTTCGACTAGCGCCGAGCAGTACTTC CASSSTSAEQYF
- TRBJ1-5 TRBV4-1 TGCGCCAGCAGCCAAGCCAGAGATCAGCCCCAGCATTTT CASSQARDQPQHF
TRBD1 TRBJ2-5 TRBV27 TGTGCCAGCAGGGTACAGGGGGCCGATGAGACCCAGTACTTC CASRVQGADETQYF